This T cell receptor beta chain originates from a study of cytomegalovirus exposure and HLA in healthy donors (dated by TCRdb to about 2017). For the study in its entirety: According to an earlier analysis of several hundred of the donors, 150 million to 200 million T cells yielded over 100 million unique TCR beta sequences and about 280 Gb of sequence data. Donor age, sex, ethnicity and CMV serostatus were compiled together with the repertoire data. Every repertoire in the discovery cohort had been generated on one and the same sequencing platform. Both class I and class II loci were covered by HLA typing, at four-digit resolution. A later genetic analysis took genome-wide SNP genotypes for about three fifths of the roughly 700 donors and used that subset as a discovery cohort. The aim of the study was to test whether cataloging public T cell receptors could identify signatures of past pathogen exposure. To predict cytomegalovirus infection status, the study combined high-throughput TCR immunosequencing, statistical association of individual TCRs with disease status, and machine learning. The T cell repertoires of some 670 subjects were profiled by immunosequencing and related to cytomegalovirus serostatus. Approximately 310 gigabases of sequencing data and approximately 85 million unique TCR sequences were included in an early release covering around 650 HLA-typed donors. Because of strong linkage in the cohort, five DR-DQ haplotypes were treated as single units for association and clustering. In addition to the first cohort of 666 subjects, a separate validation cohort of approximately 120 different subjects was used. To study patterns of TCR occurrence, a later analysis re-analyzed previously published TCR beta repertoires from 500 to 850 donors and added high-resolution HLA genotyping. Among a few hundred genotyped donors of the cohort, an average of roughly 240,000 unique TCR beta nucleotide sequences were sequenced per donor, 15% to 20% of them non-productive. An earlier analysis of approximately 630 of the donors applied high-throughput TCR beta sequencing to assess whether each TCR beta V gene segment acted as functional or pseudogenic. Of the 300 to 450 genotyped donors, approximately 80% fell in the genetic ancestry cluster associated with self-reported Caucasian donors. Typing coverage varied by locus: about 629-630 donors for A, B, C, DRB1 and DQB1; approximately 500 for DQA1; around 570 for DPA1; fewer than 480 for DPB1. Rather than using new phenotypic data, the later analysis identified candidate immune exposures from TCR beta sequences and from how often those sequences occurred across donors.

Libraries were built with the immunoSEQ multiplex PCR assay. The multiplex PCR relied on a mix of 60 forward primers for TCR Vbeta segments and 13 reverse primers for TCR Jbeta segments. Amplification of the CDR3 region of rearranged TCR beta genes was performed with a multiplex PCR assay on genomic DNA. Amplified TCR beta libraries were sequenced as 87-base-pair reads on the Illumina HiSeq System. In the authors' own workflow: A later analysis tallied roughly 80 million unique TCR beta chains across the roughly 610 repertoires, and approximately 12 million of those chains were shared by two or more donors. Raw reads were error-corrected and collapsed into unique sequences by a nearest-neighbor algorithm in which closely related sequences were merged to remove PCR and sequencing errors. CDR3 sequences were aligned to IMGT reference sequences to assign V, D and J gene segments. Each retained sequence needed at least a six-nucleotide match to both a V gene segment and a J gene segment. Rearrangements were called productive when the CDR3 lacked stop codons and stayed in frame with V and J; all others were non-productive. Following IMGT convention, CDR3 was defined as the stretch from the second conserved V-encoded cysteine up to the conserved J-encoded phenylalanine. In an earlier analysis of around 540 of the donors, sequences lacking an unambiguous match to a single V gene segment were excluded. In an earlier analysis of about 590 of the donors, a V segment was called functional when productive rearrangements were above 56.7%, and segregating when the standard deviation between donors exceeded 5%. A statistical classification framework was developed to diagnose cytomegalovirus status using the catalog of TCR beta chain sequences. In a later analysis, V and J genes were assigned by comparing TCR nucleotide sequences against IMGT/GENE-DB human TR gene sequences. In a later analysis, CDR3 sequences and most-parsimonious VDJ recombination scenarios were assigned using the TCRdist pipeline. In a later analysis, each TCR beta chain was defined by its CDR3 amino acid sequence together with its V-gene family, and reads lacking a unique V-gene family were excluded. As a way to deal with suspected cross-contamination and a sequencing artifact, a later analysis dropped 592 nucleotide sequences that were highly shared and had low generation probability. In a later analysis, a clonal expansion index was calculated for each public chain from normalized within-repertoire ranks of inferred template counts. Generation probabilities in a later analysis came from a VDJ recombination model fitted to out-of-frame rearrangements, and those results were checked against IGoR. Hypergeometric tests were used in a later analysis to score TCR-TCR, TCR-HLA and TCR-CMV co-occurrence, with a repertoire-size bias correction applied to the TCR pairs. To estimate false discovery rates, a later analysis permuted the HLA or CMV assignments 20 times. In a later analysis, co-occurring TCRs were grouped with DBSCAN, and TCRdist sequence similarity was added when clustering was performed within HLA-allele-positive subsets. Repertoires with fewer than 30,000 or more than 120,000 public chains were left out of co-occurrence clustering, as were five repertoires with anomalous nucleotide sharing. The table was pulled from immuneACCESS by TCRdb, which kept in-frame rearrangements only. Such tables lose some clones; where checked, under half of the loss comes from unresolved V genes, and the rest has no known cause. That table furnishes V, J and clone size, whereas the DNA furnished D and trimming. In this sample the table shows 130,000 or so clones, over 50% of which occur a single time. Roughly 8.6% of the sample is in the top ten clones.

CDR1 is given as SQVTM and CDR2 as ANQGSEA, both from the germline V gene. Trimming accounts for 4 bases at V and 15 bases at J, while the number of junction bases matched to no gene is 15. Spanning cysteine to phenylalanine, the CDR3 consists of 13 amino acids. Only the CDR3 DNA stays, 39 bases, in frame from base 1. The cohort was made up of several hundred healthy bone marrow donors. At the time of sampling, every cohort member was nominally healthy, though immune exposures that went unrecorded were likely present. The donor was CMV seropositive and belonged to the group of 250 to 350 seropositive cohort members. Every donor gave a peripheral blood sample, and the peripheral blood mononuclear cells from that sample were used for TCR beta sequencing. Genomic DNA was extracted from the blood cell samples with the Qiagen DNeasy Blood Extraction Kit. The full study reports these points: A further reported finding was that TCR beta sequences accurately predicted the HLA-A and HLA-B alleles for most subjects in the first cohort. A later analysis reported that several top co-occurrence clusters appeared linked to parvovirus B19, influenza, CMV and Epstein-Barr virus. A group of highly shared sequence variants was considered likely to be a technical artifact of the sequencing pipeline. An earlier analysis of approximately 540 of the donors showed that most TCR beta V segments appeared in productive rearrangements either about 87% or about 30% of the time, which broadly matched IMGT annotations. In a later genetic analysis, fewer N-insertions in productive TCRs were reported among donors in an Asian-associated ancestry cluster than the approximately 670-donor mean. The authors suggested that the approach could potentially be generalized to other disease states and immunological phenotypes. A total of some 180 TCR beta chains were listed by the study as associated with cytomegalovirus. A later analysis found that most CMV-associated TCR beta chains appeared HLA-restricted, with HLA associations seemingly driven largely by CMV exposure. Correlated functional status among segregating V segments might reflect linkage disequilibrium, but an unknown experimental factor could not be ruled out. Assigning TCR associations to individual alleles was difficult when HLA alleles, especially DR and DQ, strongly co-occurred. A later analysis associated 16,951 TCR beta sequences with specific HLA alleles at a false discovery rate of 0.05. For the cohort, immune exposure information was limited to CMV serostatus. About 17 rarely observed V segments, including chromosome 9 orphons, were excluded from the earlier analysis of about 500 of the donors because counts were too low. An association between a missense DCLRE1C variant and V-gene and J-gene trimming of TCR beta chains was found in a later genetic analysis and replicated in an independent cohort. Some IMGT-functional V segments, including TRBV6-2 and TRBV6-3, could not be told apart with the 87-base-pair reads, so those segments were excluded. While some public TCRs were present in many individuals, most TCR sequences turned up only very rarely across donors. A later analysis found that HLA-associated TCR beta chains were more clonally expanded and had lower generation probabilities than equally common non-associated chains. The classifier was reported to diagnose cytomegalovirus status with high specificity and sensitivity in both the original cohort and the validation cohort. HLA typing was unavailable for some donors at each locus, so association tests used only the typed subset. In vitro tests confirmed that three of the cytomegalovirus-associated TCR beta chains recognize cytomegalovirus antigens. A later analysis found that TCR association rates varied across HLA loci, with DRB1 alleles showing the most associated TCRs and HLA-C alleles the fewest. The cohort was sequenced for TCR beta chains only, and without alpha or paired-chain data the features that could be detected were limited. The presence/absence analyses assumed that sequencing depth was roughly uniform across donors, and that assumption may not be true.

In the case of this clone: It has no known antigen specificity. Base qualities are not provided; no much larger clone lies one nucleotide away.

Sample: PBMCs. This receptor was obtained from a woman aged 40-49 years in good health and CMV-seropositive. The chain joins TRBV29-1 to TRBJ2-1; 7 bases in the middle match TRBD2. The nucleotides read TGCAGCGTTGTCCTTCGGCTAGCGGAAGCATCGTTCTTC. This is translated as CSVVLRLAEASFF.